This paragraph reports one T cell receptor (beta chain). Assay: immunoSEQ multiplex PCR; the TCRdb copy retains only in-frame clones and omits some. The table has roughly 810,000 clones, roughly 96% seen once; the top ten hold under 0.25%. CDR3 length: 11 residues. V gave up 7 bases and J gave up 6 bases, with 8 bases separating them. The V gene's germline CDR1 is SGHAT and CDR2 FQNNGV. CD8 cells regarded as naive lacked CD45RO, were positively chosen for CCR7, and omitted terminally differentiated effector memory CD45RA+ cells. The record originates from a study of shared clonotypes between healthy human individuals.

The receptor was isolated from a man aged 25-45 years in good health. The sample was naive CD8+ T cells sorted from blood. The J gene is TRBJ2-3, the V gene TRBV11-2; no definite D call. The CDR3 sequence: CASILEDTQYF. The CDR3 DNA is TGTGCCAGCATCCTGGAGGATACGCAGTATTTT. Looking up the rest from reference TRBV11-2 and TRBJ2-3 gives the full variable domain: EAGVAQSPRYKIIEKRQSVAFWCNPISGHATLYWYQQILGQGPKLLIQFQNNGVVDDSQLPKDRFSAERLKGVDSTLKIQPAKLEDSAVYLCASILEDTQYFGPGTRLTVL.